This entry describes one TCR beta chain. One entry per CDR3 protein results from TCRdb running MiXCR on the RT-PCR reads. The data contain hundreds of thousands of distinct CDR3 sequences, 10% to 15% of them singletons. This sample stems from a study of response to subunit inactivated influenza vaccine. The germline gives CDR1 MNHNS, CDR2 SASEGT. The V end lost 6 bases, the J end lost 0 bases, and 11 bases lay between the germline ends. The CDR3 covers 14 residues. The source of this sequence is a man aged 50-60 years who received an inactivated influenza vaccine. The sequencing used PBMCs from blood, collected roughly 45 days after vaccination. This chain connects TRBV6-1 to TRBJ1-1; tentatively, D is TRBD1 (5 bases). The CDR3 region is CASSGDLLNTEAFF. Here the CDR3 DNA reads TGTGCCAGCAGCGGGGACCTCTTGAACACTGAAGCTTTCTTT.